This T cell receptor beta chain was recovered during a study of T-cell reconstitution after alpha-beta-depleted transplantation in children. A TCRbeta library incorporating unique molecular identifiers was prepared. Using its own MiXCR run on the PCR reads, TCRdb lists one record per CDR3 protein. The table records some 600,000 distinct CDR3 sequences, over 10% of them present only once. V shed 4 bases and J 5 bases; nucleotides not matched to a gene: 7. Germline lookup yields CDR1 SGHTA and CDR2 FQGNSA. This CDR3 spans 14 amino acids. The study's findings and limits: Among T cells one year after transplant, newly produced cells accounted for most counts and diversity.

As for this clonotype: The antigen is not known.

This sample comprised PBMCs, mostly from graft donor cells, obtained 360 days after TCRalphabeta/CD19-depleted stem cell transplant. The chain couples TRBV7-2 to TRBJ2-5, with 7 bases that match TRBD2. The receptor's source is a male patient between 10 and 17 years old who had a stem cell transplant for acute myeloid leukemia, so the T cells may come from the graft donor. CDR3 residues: CASSSPGRVETQYF. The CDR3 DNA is TGTGCCAGCAGCTCCCCGGGGAGGGTGGAGACCCAGTACTTC.